The entry below gives a single T cell receptor beta chain sequence along with its context. The antigen is unknown. The data derive from a study of somatic mutations in cytotoxic T cells in rheumatoid arthritis. Study-wide context: Among the T-cell populations stained with V beta antibodies, some were separated by flow sorting at nearly 100% purity, including V beta1+ cells whose TCRB was sequenced.

Data came from immunoSEQ multiplex PCR; TCRdb stores just in-frame clones and leaves some out. The profile shows under 20,000 clones, approximately 80% of them singletons. Study-wide findings and caveats: Between rheumatoid arthritis patients and age-matched healthy controls, CD8+ T-cell clonality showed no significant difference.

The CDR3 totals 14 residues. Deletions cut 1 base from V and 8 bases from J, with 15 bases between. Germline CDR1 and CDR2: SEHNR and FQNEAQ (reference sequence). Material for sequencing was CD8+ T cells sorted from blood. This sequence originates from an adult with rheumatoid arthritis. The chain couples TRBV7-9 to TRBJ2-7, with no clear D. The CDR3 DNA follows: TGTGCCAGCAGCTTAGAGAACGAGAATCGGAAGCAGTACTTC. Translated: CASSLENENRKQYF.